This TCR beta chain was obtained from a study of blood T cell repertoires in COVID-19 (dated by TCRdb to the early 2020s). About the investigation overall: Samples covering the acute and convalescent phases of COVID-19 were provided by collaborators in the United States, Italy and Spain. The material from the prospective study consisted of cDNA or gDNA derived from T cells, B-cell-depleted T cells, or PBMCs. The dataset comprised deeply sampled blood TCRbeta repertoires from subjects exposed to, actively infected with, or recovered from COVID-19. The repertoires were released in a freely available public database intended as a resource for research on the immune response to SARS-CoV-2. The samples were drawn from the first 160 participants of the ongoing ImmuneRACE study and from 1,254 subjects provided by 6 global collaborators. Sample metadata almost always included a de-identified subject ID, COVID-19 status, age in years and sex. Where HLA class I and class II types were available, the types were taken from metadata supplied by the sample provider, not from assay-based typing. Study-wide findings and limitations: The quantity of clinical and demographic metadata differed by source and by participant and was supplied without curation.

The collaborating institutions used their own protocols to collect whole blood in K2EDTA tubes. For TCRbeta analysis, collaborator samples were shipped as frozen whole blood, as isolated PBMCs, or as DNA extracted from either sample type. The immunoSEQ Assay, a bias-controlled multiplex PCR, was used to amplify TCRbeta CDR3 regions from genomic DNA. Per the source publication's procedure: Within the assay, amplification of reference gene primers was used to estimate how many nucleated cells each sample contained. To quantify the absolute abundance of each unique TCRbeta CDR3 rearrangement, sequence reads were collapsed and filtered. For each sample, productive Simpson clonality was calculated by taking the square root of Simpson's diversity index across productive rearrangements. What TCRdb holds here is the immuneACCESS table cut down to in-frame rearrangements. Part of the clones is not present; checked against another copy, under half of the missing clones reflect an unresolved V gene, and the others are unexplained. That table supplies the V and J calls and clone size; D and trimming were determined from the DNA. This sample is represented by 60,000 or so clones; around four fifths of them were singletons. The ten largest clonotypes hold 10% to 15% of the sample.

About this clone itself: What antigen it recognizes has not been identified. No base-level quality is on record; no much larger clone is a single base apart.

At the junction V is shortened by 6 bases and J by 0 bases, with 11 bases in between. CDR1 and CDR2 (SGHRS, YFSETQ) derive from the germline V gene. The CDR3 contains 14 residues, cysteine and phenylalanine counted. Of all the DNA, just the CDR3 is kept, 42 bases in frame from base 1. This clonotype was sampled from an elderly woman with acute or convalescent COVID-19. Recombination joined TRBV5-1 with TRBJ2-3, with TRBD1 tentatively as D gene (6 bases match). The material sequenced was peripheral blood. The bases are TGCGCCAGCAACTTAGGGGGTAGCACAGATACGCAGTATTTT. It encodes CASNLGGSTDTQYF.